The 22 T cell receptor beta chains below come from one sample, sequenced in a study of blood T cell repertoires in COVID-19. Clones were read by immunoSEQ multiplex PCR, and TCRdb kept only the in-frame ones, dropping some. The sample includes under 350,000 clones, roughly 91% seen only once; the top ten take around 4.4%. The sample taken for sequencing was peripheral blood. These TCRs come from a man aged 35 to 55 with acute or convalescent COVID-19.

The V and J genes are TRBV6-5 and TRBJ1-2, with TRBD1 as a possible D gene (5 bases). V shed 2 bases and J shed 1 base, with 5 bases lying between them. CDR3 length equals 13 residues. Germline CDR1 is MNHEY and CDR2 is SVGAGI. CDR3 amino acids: CASSYQGNYGYTF. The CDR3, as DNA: TGTGCCAGCAGTTACCAGGGTAACTATGGCTACACCTTC.

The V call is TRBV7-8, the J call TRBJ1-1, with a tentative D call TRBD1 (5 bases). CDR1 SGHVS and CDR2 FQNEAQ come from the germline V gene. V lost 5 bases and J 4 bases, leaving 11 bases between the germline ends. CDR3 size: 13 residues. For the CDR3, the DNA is TGTGCCAGCAGCCCCAGGGTTGTCACTGAAGCTTTCTTT. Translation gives CASSPRVVTEAFF.

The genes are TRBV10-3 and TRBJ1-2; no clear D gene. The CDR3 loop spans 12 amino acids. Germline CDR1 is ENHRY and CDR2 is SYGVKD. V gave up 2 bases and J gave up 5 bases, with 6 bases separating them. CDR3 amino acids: CAISEGGYGYTF. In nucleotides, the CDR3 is TGTGCCATCAGTGAGGGCGGATATGGCTACACCTTC.

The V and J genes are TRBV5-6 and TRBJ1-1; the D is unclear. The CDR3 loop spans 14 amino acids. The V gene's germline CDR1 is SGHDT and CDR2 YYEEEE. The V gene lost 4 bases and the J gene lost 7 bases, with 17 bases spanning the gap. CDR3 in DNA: TGTGCCAGCAGCCTCGAGATTAACTCGGGTGAAGCTTTCTTT. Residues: CASSLEINSGEAFF.

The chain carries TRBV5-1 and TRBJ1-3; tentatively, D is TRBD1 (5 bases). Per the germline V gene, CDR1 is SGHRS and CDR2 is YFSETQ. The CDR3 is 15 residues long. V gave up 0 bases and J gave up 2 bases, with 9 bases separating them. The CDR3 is CASSLGQRAGNTIYF. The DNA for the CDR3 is TGCGCCAGCAGCTTGGGACAGAGAGCTGGAAACACCATATATTTT.

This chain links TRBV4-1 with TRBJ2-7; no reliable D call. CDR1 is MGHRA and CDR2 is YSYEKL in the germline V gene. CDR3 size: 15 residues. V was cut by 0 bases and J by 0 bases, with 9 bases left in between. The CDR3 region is CASSQDSWSSYEQYF. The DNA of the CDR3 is TGCGCCAGCAGCCAAGACTCTTGGAGCTCCTACGAGCAGTACTTC.

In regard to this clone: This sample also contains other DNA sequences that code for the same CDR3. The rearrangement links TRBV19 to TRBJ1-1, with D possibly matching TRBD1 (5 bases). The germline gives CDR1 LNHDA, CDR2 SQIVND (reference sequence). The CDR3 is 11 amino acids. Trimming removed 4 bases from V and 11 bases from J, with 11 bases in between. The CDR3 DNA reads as TGTGCCAGTAGTACCAGCCGGGGGGCTTTCTTT. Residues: CASSTSRGAFF.

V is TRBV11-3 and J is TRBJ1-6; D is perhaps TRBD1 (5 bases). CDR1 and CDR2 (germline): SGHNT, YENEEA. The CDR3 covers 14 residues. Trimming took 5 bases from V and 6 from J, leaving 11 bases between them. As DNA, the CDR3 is TGTGCCAGCAGCCTAGGGGCAGCTAATTCACCCCTCCACTTT. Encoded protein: CASSLGAANSPLHF.

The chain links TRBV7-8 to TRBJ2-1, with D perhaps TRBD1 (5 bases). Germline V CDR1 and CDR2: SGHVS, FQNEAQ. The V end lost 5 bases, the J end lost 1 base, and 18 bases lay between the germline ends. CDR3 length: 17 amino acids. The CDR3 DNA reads TGTGCCAGCAGCCCTCAACAGGTGGGCCGTTCCTACAATGAGCAGTTCTTC. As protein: CASSPQQVGRSYNEQFF.

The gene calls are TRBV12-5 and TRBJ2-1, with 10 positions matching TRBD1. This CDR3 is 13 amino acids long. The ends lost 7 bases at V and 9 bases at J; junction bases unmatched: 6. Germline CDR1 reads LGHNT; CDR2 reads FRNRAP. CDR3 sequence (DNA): TGTGCTAGTGCCAGACAGGGGGCAGGTGAGCAGTTCTTC. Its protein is CASARQGAGEQFF.

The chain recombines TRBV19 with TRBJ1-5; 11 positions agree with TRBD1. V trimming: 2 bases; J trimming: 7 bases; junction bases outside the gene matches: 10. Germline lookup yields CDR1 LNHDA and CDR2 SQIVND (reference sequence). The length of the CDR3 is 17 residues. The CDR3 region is CASSIRSGTGGNQPQHF. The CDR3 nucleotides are TGTGCCAGTAGTATACGTTCCGGGACAGGGGGGAACCAGCCCCAGCATTTT.

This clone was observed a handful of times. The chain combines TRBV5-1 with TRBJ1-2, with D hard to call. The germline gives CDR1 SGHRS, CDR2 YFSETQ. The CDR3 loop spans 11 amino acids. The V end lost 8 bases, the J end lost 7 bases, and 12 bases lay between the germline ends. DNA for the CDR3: TGCGCCAGTGCCCAGGAGGGTGGCTACACCTTC. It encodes CASAQEGGYTF.

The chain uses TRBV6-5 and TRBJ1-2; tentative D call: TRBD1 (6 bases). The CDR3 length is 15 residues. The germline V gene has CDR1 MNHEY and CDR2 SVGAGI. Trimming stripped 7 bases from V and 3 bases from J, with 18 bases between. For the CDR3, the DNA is TGTGCCAGCACATTCCTGGGGCGACAGGACTATGGCTACACCTTC. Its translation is CASTFLGRQDYGYTF.

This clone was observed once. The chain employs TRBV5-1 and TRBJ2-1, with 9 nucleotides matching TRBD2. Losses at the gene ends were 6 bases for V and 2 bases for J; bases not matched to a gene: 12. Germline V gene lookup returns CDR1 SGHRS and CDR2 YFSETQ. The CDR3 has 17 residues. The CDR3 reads CASMGTSGSLTYNEQFF. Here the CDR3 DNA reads TGCGCCAGCATGGGAACTAGCGGGTCCCTGACCTACAATGAGCAGTTCTTC.

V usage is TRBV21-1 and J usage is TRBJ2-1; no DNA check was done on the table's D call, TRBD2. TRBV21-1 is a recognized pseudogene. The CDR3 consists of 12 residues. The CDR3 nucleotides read TGTGCCAGCACCCAAGGGGGGGCAGGTCAGTTCTTC. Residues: CASTQGGAGQFF.

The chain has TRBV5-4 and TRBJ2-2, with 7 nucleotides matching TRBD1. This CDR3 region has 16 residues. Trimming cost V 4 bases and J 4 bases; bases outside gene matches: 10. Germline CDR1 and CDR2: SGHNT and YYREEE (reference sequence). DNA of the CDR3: TGTGCCAGCAGCCCGAACTCGACAGGGTTCACCGGGGAGCTGTTTTTT. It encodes CASSPNSTGFTGELFF.

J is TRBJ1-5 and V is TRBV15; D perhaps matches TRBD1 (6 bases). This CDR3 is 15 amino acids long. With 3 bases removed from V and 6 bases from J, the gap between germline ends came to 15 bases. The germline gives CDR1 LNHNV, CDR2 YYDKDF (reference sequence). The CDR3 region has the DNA TGTGCCACCAGCAGCCAGACAGGCTTAGGTCAGCCCCAGCATTTT. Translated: CATSSQTGLGQPQHF.

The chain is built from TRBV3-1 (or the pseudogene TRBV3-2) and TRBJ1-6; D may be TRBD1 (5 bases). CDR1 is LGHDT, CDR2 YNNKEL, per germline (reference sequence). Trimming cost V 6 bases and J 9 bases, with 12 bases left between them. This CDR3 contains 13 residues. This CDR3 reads CASSLYGGSPLHF. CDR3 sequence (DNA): TGTGCCAGCAGTCTATACGGGGGTTCACCCCTCCACTTT.

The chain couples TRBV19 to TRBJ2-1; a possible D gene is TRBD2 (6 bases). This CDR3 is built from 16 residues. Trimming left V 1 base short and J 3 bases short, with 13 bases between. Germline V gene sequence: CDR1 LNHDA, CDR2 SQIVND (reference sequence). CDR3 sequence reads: CASSIVGGVYYNEQFF. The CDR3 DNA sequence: TGTGCCAGTAGTATAGTTGGAGGGGTTTACTACAATGAGCAGTTCTTC.

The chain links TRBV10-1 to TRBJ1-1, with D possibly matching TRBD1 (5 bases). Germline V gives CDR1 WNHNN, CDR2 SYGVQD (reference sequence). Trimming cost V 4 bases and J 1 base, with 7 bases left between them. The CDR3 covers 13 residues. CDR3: CASSGQPNTEAFF. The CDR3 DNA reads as TGCGCCAGCAGTGGACAGCCGAACACTGAAGCTTTCTTT.

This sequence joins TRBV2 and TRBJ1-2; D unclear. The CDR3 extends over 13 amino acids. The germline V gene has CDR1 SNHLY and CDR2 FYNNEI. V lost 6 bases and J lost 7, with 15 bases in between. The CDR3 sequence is CASRASRGLGYTF. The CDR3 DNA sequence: TGTGCCAGCAGGGCTAGTAGAGGGCTTGGCTACACCTTC. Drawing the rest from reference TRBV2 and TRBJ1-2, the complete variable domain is EPEVTQTPSHQVTQMGQEVILRCVPISNHLYFYWYRQILGQKVEFLVSFYNNEISEKSEIFDDQFSVERPDGSNFTLKIRSTKLEDSAMYFCASRASRGLGYTFGSGTRLTVV.

CDR3 nucleotide sequence: TGTGCCAGCAGACTAGTTAGGACAGGGCAAAACATTCAGTACTTC. Its translation is CASRLVRTGQNIQYF. The rearrangement joins TRBV6-5 to TRBJ2-4; 8 bases fit TRBD1. The CDR3 is made up of 15 amino acids. The trim removed 6 bases at V and 5 bases at J, leaving 9 bases unmatched. Germline V gene lookup returns CDR1 MNHEY and CDR2 SVGAGI.